The clone carrying this TCR beta chain was detected ten times or more. Its specificity is unknown. Trimming took 4 bases from V and 0 from J, leaving 13 bases between them. This CDR3 has 14 amino acids. CDR1 SQVTM and CDR2 ANQGSEA come from the germline V gene. TCR beta cDNA libraries had unique molecular identifiers. The authors obtained roughly 550,000 cDNA molecules from around 0.96 to 9.9 million T cells. In TCRdb, the PCR reads were re-called with MiXCR into one record per CDR3 protein. The table records roughly 570,000 distinct CDR3 sequences, 30% to 40% of them present only once. These data belong to a study of post-analysis software for immune sequencing data. As for the study in general: As for disease course, relapsing-remitting, secondary progressive and progressive-relapsing multiple sclerosis were all included. Study-level points and caveats: Controls had significantly higher normalized Chao1 diversity than multiple sclerosis patients. Analysis by F measure revealed that same-batch samples clustered strongly together. Higher frequency in patients than in controls was seen for about five TRBV segments, with TRBV5-6, TRBV5-1 and TRBV20-1 among them.

The sequenced sample was blood. The chain couples TRBV29-1 to TRBJ2-7; D tentatively fits TRBD1 or TRBD2 (5 bases each). This clonotype was sampled from a girl between 2 and 17 years old with multiple sclerosis. CDR3 protein: CSVAGGRASYEQYF. The CDR3 DNA is TGCAGCGTTGCTGGGGGACGGGCCTCCTACGAGCAGTACTTC.